This is a list of T cell receptor beta chains from one sample in a study of T cell responses to AZD1222 COVID-19 vaccine. Sequencing was performed with immunoSEQ multiplex PCR; in TCRdb, only in-frame clones are kept and a portion is missing. The profile shows over 75,000 clones, roughly nine tenths of them singletons. The sequencing here drew on peripheral blood, taken on day 0 of AZD1222 vaccination. These receptors were obtained from an adult in good health. Both conserved end residues are part of each CDR3. The D gene is left open where the match is weak. Size tells how often a clone was seen (once, few, many) or the class of an expanded clone, and some rows leave it out.

V gene: TRBV27; D gene: TRBD1; J gene: TRBJ1-2; clone size: NA; CDR3 protein: CASSSAGTGANYGYTF; CDR3 DNA: TGTGCCAGCAGTTCCGCCGGGACAGGGGCTAACTATGGCTACACCTTC
V gene: TRBV28; D gene: NA; J gene: TRBJ1-1; clone size: NA; CDR3 protein: CASSLTQKNTEAFF; CDR3 DNA: TGTGCCAGCAGTTTGACACAGAAGAACACTGAAGCTTTCTTT
V gene: TRBV19; D gene: NA; J gene: TRBJ1-4; clone size: NA; CDR3 protein: CASSGQINEKLFF; CDR3 DNA: TGTGCCAGTAGTGGACAGATTAATGAAAAACTGTTTTTT
V gene: TRBV11-2; D gene: NA; J gene: TRBJ1-5; clone size: NA; CDR3 protein: CASSLDPYQPQHF; CDR3 DNA: TGTGCCAGCAGCTTAGATCCGTATCAGCCCCAGCATTTT
V gene: TRBV6-5; D gene: NA; J gene: TRBJ1-1; clone size: NA; CDR3 protein: CASRVRTGNTEAFF; CDR3 DNA: TGTGCCAGCAGAGTACGGACGGGTAACACTGAAGCTTTCTTT
V gene: TRBV6-2/TRBV6-3; D gene: NA; J gene: TRBJ1-5; clone size: NA; CDR3 protein: CASTPGAGALSNQPQHF; CDR3 DNA: TGTGCCAGCACCCCCGGGGCAGGGGCCCTTAGCAATCAGCCCCAGCATTTT
V gene: TRBV2; D gene: TRBD1; J gene: TRBJ2-1; clone size: few; CDR3 protein: CASSVTGSYNEQFF; CDR3 DNA: TGTGCCAGCAGTGTGACAGGGTCCTACAATGAGCAGTTCTTC
V gene: TRBV7-9; D gene: NA; J gene: TRBJ1-2; clone size: NA; CDR3 protein: CASSLLAEANYGYTF; CDR3 DNA: TGTGCCAGCAGCTTACTCGCGGAGGCTAACTATGGCTACACCTTC
V gene: TRBV14; D gene: NA; J gene: TRBJ1-6; clone size: NA; CDR3 protein: CASSHFHLYNSPLHF; CDR3 DNA: TGTGCCAGCAGTCACTTCCACCTCTATAATTCACCCCTCCACTTT
V gene: TRBV7-6; D gene: NA; J gene: TRBJ2-1; clone size: once; CDR3 protein: CASSYLPLTVPEQFF; CDR3 DNA: TGTGCCAGCAGCTATCTTCCATTGACAGTTCCTGAGCAGTTCTTC
V gene: TRBV7-9; D gene: NA; J gene: TRBJ2-7; clone size: NA; CDR3 protein: CATGSGALSDEQYF; CDR3 DNA: TGTGCCACCGGTTCCGGGGCCCTATCGGACGAGCAGTACTTC
V gene: TRBV10-2; D gene: NA; J gene: TRBJ2-7; clone size: NA; CDR3 protein: CASRPRQPYEQYF; CDR3 DNA: TGCGCCAGCAGACCCAGACAGCCCTACGAGCAGTACTTC